The 18 T cell receptor beta chains in this list originate from one sample, sequenced in a study of T cells in Graves' hyperthyroidism and ophthalmopathy. It was RNA transcripts that yielded the amplified TCR beta CDR3 regions. Using the HTBI primer set, a first-round RT-PCR was run on the TCR CDR3. Each CDR3 protein gets one entry after TCRdb re-called the multiplex PCR reads with MiXCR. The sample has approximately 610,000 distinct CDR3 sequences; around 15% are singletons. The specimen sequenced was blood. These receptors originate from a woman between 40 and 50 years old with Graves' ophthalmopathy.

This clonotype has at least ten counts. The chain employs TRBV6-5 and TRBJ1-2; the match to TRBD1 covers 10 bases. V shed 2 bases, J shed 6 bases, and the junction held 3 bases outside the gene matches. This CDR3 is 14 amino acids long. CDR1 is MNHEY and CDR2 is SVGAGI in the germline V gene. Here the CDR3 reads CASSYTGTGDGYTF. The DNA of the CDR3 is TGTGCCAGCAGTTACACCGGGACAGGGGATGGCTACACCTTC.

V gene TRBV28 combines with J gene TRBJ2-7; D is ambiguous. This CDR3 is built from 13 residues. CDR1 and CDR2 (germline): MDHEN, SYDVKM. V lost 2 bases and J 5 bases, leaving 10 bases between the germline ends. The CDR3 loop is CASSLTSANEQYF. The CDR3 nucleotides are TGTGCCAGCAGTTTAACGTCGGCTAACGAGCAGTACTTC.

This clonotype was recorded at least ten times. CDR3 amino acids: CASSLAVAGGYGYTF. CDR3 DNA sequence: TGTGCCAGCAGCTTGGCGGTGGCAGGGGGCTATGGCTACACCTTC. This rearrangement joins TRBV5-6 to TRBJ1-2; the match to TRBD1 covers 7 bases. The length of the CDR3 is 15 residues. The V gene end was trimmed by 0 bases and the J gene end by 4 bases; junction bases not matched to a gene: 6. Looked up from germline, CDR1 is SGHDT and CDR2 is YYEEEE. Full variable domain (remainder filled in from reference TRBV5-6 and TRBJ1-2): DAGVTQSPTHLIKTRGQQVTLRCSPKSGHDTVSWYQQALGQGPQFIFQYYEEEERQRGNFPDRFSGHQFPNYSSELNVNALLLGDSALYLCASSLAVAGGYGYTFGSGTRLTVV.

The chain has TRBV14 and TRBJ2-7; 7 bases map to TRBD1. V dropped 2 bases and J dropped 3; count of bases not matched to a gene: 7. The CDR3 length is 15 residues. Germline V lookup: CDR1 SGHDN, CDR2 FVKESK. CDR3: CASSQNTGQSYEQYF. Written as DNA, the CDR3 is TGTGCCAGCAGCCAAAATACGGGACAGAGCTACGAGCAGTACTTC. The variable domain in full, completed from reference TRBV14 and TRBJ2-7, reads EAGVTQFPSHSVIEKGQTVTLRCDPISGHDNLYWYRRVMGKEIKFLLHFVKESKQDESGMPNNRFLAERTGGTYSTLKVQPAELEDSGVYFCASSQNTGQSYEQYFGPGTRLTVT.

This clonotype was seen many times. V gene TRBV6-2 or TRBV6-3 combines with J gene TRBJ1-1, with D unresolved. The CDR3 is 13 amino acids. Per germline, CDR1 MNHEY and CDR2 SVGEGT. Trimming stripped 2 bases from V and 4 bases from J, with 8 bases between. This CDR3 is CASSYGVVTEAFF. CDR3 coding DNA: TGTGCCAGCAGTTACGGCGTGGTCACTGAAGCTTTCTTT.

Ten or more counts support this clonotype. The V gene is TRBV6-5, the J gene TRBJ1-1; D is unclear. Germline CDR1 reads MNHEY; CDR2 reads SVGAGI. V was clipped by 0 bases and J by 10 bases, with 9 bases between them. There are 12 residues in the CDR3. CDR3 bases: TGTGCCAGCAGTTACTCAGGAGTAGGAGCTTTCTTT. Translating gives CASSYSGVGAFF.

This clonotype has at least ten counts. CDR3 residues: CASSLSRHGYTF. The CDR3 DNA reads as TGTGCCAGCAGTTTATCCCGGCATGGCTACACCTTC. The chain recombines TRBV28 with TRBJ1-2; D uncertain. The germline V gene has CDR1 MDHEN and CDR2 SYDVKM. There are 12 residues in the CDR3. The V end was cut by 1 base, the J end by 6 bases, with 6 bases between.

This clonotype has at least ten counts. The chain combines TRBV20-1 with TRBJ1-2; a possible D gene is TRBD1 (5 bases). With 3 bases removed from V and 4 bases from J, the gap between germline ends came to 15 bases. The germline V gene encodes CDR1 DFQATT and CDR2 SNEGSKA (reference sequence). The CDR3 consists of 14 residues. The CDR3 DNA follows: TGCAGTGCTAGCAGGGATAGCTTTTCCTATGGCTACACCTTC. Translation: CSASRDSFSYGYTF.

This clonotype was recorded many times. J is TRBJ1-2 and V is TRBV5-1; D gene ambiguous. There are 14 residues in the CDR3. CDR1 is SGHRS and CDR2 is YFSETQ in the germline V gene. V lost 2 bases and J 5 bases, leaving 13 bases between the germline ends. CDR3 sequence: CASSFRESGYGYTF. The CDR3 DNA is TGCGCCAGCAGCTTTCGGGAGAGTGGATATGGCTACACCTTC.

This clonotype has a handful of counts. J is TRBJ1-1 and V is TRBV19, with no clear D. Germline CDR1 reads LNHDA; CDR2 reads SQIVND (reference sequence). Trimming shortened V by 1 base and J by 3 bases, and 9 bases separated the two germline ends. CDR3 length: 14 residues. The CDR3 loop is CASSIALGHTEAFF. In DNA form, the CDR3 reads TGTGCCAGTAGTATAGCTCTTGGTCACACTGAAGCTTTCTTT.

This clonotype was picked up many times. V is TRBV12-3 or TRBV12-4 and J is TRBJ1-5; a possible D gene is TRBD1 (5 bases). V shed 7 bases and J shed 0 bases, with 10 bases lying between them. This CDR3 is built from 14 residues. The CDR3 bases are TGTGCCAGCACCGAGGGGTCTAGCAATCAGCCCCAGCATTTT. This sequence encodes CASTEGSSNQPQHF.

This clonotype occurred many times. V usage is TRBV27 and J usage is TRBJ2-2; maybe TRBD1 (6 bases). This CDR3 is built from 14 residues. Germline V gene lookup returns CDR1 MNHEY and CDR2 SMNVEV (reference sequence). Trimming shortened V by 3 bases and J by 5 bases, and 10 bases separated the two germline ends. CDR3 nucleotides: TGTGCCAGCAGTTTTAGAGGGGGTACCGGGGAGCTGTTTTTT. Translated: CASSFRGGTGELFF.

In its sample, this clonotype was seen a few times. This chain links TRBV4-1 with TRBJ1-2; D is unclear. V was cut by 0 bases and J by 3 bases, with 14 bases left in between. This CDR3 has 16 amino acids. Germline loops: CDR1 MGHRA, CDR2 YSYEKL. The CDR3 protein is CASSQEVPVSDYGYTF. CDR3 DNA sequence: TGCGCCAGCAGCCAAGAAGTACCAGTATCCGACTATGGCTACACCTTC.

This clonotype was counted ten times or more. This rearrangement joins TRBV9 to TRBJ2-5; 12 bases line up with TRBD2. The junction had 7 bases not matched to a gene; V was cut back by 4 bases and J by 0 bases. The CDR3 extends over 17 amino acids. Germline assignment: CDR1 SGDLS and CDR2 YYNGEE. The CDR3, as DNA: TGTGCCAGCAGCCCCGGGACTAGCGGGTTGTACCAAGAGACCCAGTACTTC. Protein sequence: CASSPGTSGLYQETQYF.

This clonotype was detected many times. The chain employs TRBV6-1 and TRBJ1-1; no reliable D call. Between the trimmed V and J ends, which lost 3 bases and 7 bases, there was a span of 12 bases. The CDR3 runs 13 residues. In germline, CDR1 is MNHNS, CDR2 SASEGT. The DNA for the CDR3 is TGTGCCAGCAGTGAGCGGGGAGGGCTTGAAGCTTTCTTT. It specifies CASSERGGLEAFF.

The chain links TRBV4-2 to TRBJ2-2, with D perhaps matching TRBD2 (5 bases). CDR1 is LGHNA and CDR2 is YNFKEQ in the germline V gene. The CDR3 contains 16 residues. V was clipped by 0 bases and J by 1 base, with 9 bases between them. CDR3 in amino acids: CASSQDYGVNTGELFF. Written as DNA, the CDR3 is TGTGCCAGCAGCCAAGATTACGGGGTGAACACCGGGGAGCTGTTTTTT.

This clonotype has ten or more counts. The chain has TRBV6-1 and TRBJ2-7; 11 bases are shared with TRBD2. The CDR3 runs 14 residues. Per the germline V gene, CDR1 is MNHNS and CDR2 is SASEGT. The trim removed 6 bases at V and 6 bases at J, leaving 7 bases unmatched. In DNA form, the CDR3 reads TGTGCCAGCAGCCCTCCCGGGACTAGCGGCGAGCAGTACTTC. Encoded protein: CASSPPGTSGEQYF.

The V and J genes are TRBV7-2 and TRBJ1-2; D is unresolved. The CDR3 is made up of 13 amino acids. The V end was cut by 5 bases, the J end by 8 bases, with 15 bases between. The germline V gene encodes CDR1 SGHTA and CDR2 FQGNSA. CDR3 loop: CASSPSSTRGYTF. DNA of the CDR3: TGTGCCAGCAGCCCCAGTAGTACCCGAGGCTACACCTTC. Using reference TRBV7-2 and TRBJ1-2 for the parts outside the CDR3, the full variable domain is GAGVSQSPSNKVTEKGKDVELRCDPISGHTALYWYRQSLGQGLEFLIYFQGNSAPDKSGLPSDRFSAERTGGSVSTLTIQRTQQEDSAVYLCASSPSSTRGYTFGSGTRLTVV.